The following is a T cell receptor beta chain sequence with its context. Only a few counts were recorded for this clonotype. There is no known antigen for this receptor. No much larger clonotype is one base removed from it; base qualities were not supplied. The data belong to a study of blood T cells in healthy people across ages (dated by TCRdb to about 2015). About the investigation overall: In model experiments, template switching captured about one uniquely barcoded TCR beta cDNA molecule for every two T cells. To avoid experimental bias, donors of different ages were randomly spread across the sequencing lanes. The donors were split into four age groups: young (average around 15 years), middle-aged (about 40), aged (roughly 60) and long-lived (roughly 80). Age-related changes in TCR beta repertoire diversity were measured in the study by deep sequencing normalized with unique cDNA molecular identifiers. Two additional independent replicas of 1 million unique cDNA reads from the same blood draw were analyzed for two donors (one aged 18 to 30 and one aged 80 or older).

Library construction relied on 5' RACE. The second PCR ran for roughly 7 to 11 cycles and used a J-beta primer mix along with a sample-barcoded 5' primer. A template-switch 5' adaptor carrying 12 random nucleotides introduced a unique molecular identifier onto each TCR beta cDNA molecule. Each sample yielded at least 3 million CDR3-containing paired-end reads. First-strand cDNA synthesis was performed from all RNA using the Mint cDNA synthesis kit, with priming by a TRBC-specific oligonucleotide. Following uracil-DNA glycosylase treatment, all cDNA underwent a first 18-cycle PCR with the universal primers M1SS and BC2_uni_R. The paper's processing steps were these. Normalization of each sample was performed by random selection of 1 million high-quality reads, each carrying a distinct molecular identifier. Reads with shared molecular identifiers were discarded instead of being binned into consensus sequences. MiTCR, with a Q25 quality threshold and the strictest error-elimination algorithm, was used for CDR3 identification, clonotype clustering and error correction. Lower-bound total TCR beta diversity was estimated with a nonparametric unseen species model using Euler transformation. TCRdb applied fastp at Q25 and MiXCR to the public reads, then kept only in-frame beta chains. Each entry is one CDR3 protein sequence, shown with its most common DNA and genes. The V and J calls were not made by the authors but by TCRdb's processing. The sample table records 1.8 million or so distinct CDR3 sequences; 39% of these occur just once. Roughly 23% of the sample is taken by the ten largest.

Donors were a few dozen systemically healthy Caucasian individuals from Russia aged roughly 6 to 95 years. Around 10 milliliters of peripheral blood were drawn from each donor into EDTA-treated Vacutainer tubes. PBMCs were isolated by Ficoll-Paque density-gradient centrifugation, with at least 6 million obtained per sample. Total RNA, at least 6 micrograms per sample, was extracted from PBMCs with Trizol reagent. For every donor, flow cytometry on a PBMC aliquot measured the percentage of naive CD45RAhigh/CD27high T cells. Sequences MGHRA (CDR1) and YSYEKL (CDR2) are obtained from the germline V gene. V was cut back by 2 bases and J by 4 bases, leaving a gap of 14 bases between them. The CDR3 runs 15 residues from the cysteine to the phenylalanine. CDR3 DNA only is kept here, 45 bases in frame from base 1. The paper's findings and limits, for the study overall: Compared with the aged group, more naive CD4+ T cells, fewer expanded clones and increased TCR diversity were shown by the long-lived group, suggesting age selection. Total diversity estimates from one million sequenced T cells were considered lower bounds and underestimates. A strong correlation was found between observed TCR beta diversity and the percentage of naive T cells measured by flow cytometry. Observed TCR beta diversity per million T cells fell roughly linearly with age, and a significant reduction was already apparent by age around 40. The CMV infection status of donors was not known, potentially confounding age-related changes in expanded clonotypes. Because profiling used bulk unsorted PBMCs, naive and antigen-experienced compartments could not be compared conclusively.

The sequenced sample consisted of blood. The chain is encoded by TRBV4-1 joined to TRBJ1-2, and possibly TRBD1, on 6 matching bases. The sequence was collected from a human donor in good health. The CDR3 region reads CASSQTHDRFYGYTF. The DNA sequence is given as TGCGCCAGCAGCCAAACACATGACAGGTTCTATGGCTACACCTTC.